These T cell receptor beta chains were read from a single sample in a study of beta chain features in type 1 diabetes. Generated by immunoSEQ multiplex PCR, the TCRdb table keeps only in-frame clones and is missing some. Of 120,000 to 150,000 clones listed, 10% to 15% are singletons. Sequencing was done on a sample of central memory CD4+ T cells from blood. Receptors were obtained from a man aged 18 to 29 with type 1 diabetes. Each CDR3 is given with its conserved first and last residue.

cdr3_aa v_call
CASSSGGSPYEQYF TRBV28
CASSKQGASYNEQFF TRBV5-4
CASSVLGSRGTDSGNTIYF TRBV9
CATSSRIGLQETQYF TRBV15
CASRGTSRSYEQYF TRBV6-1
CSVETDLNTEAFF TRBV29-1
CASSEARNQRREQYF TRBV6-1
CASTRWGMDMNTEAFF TRBV19
CASSLSTGGNTIYF TRBV28
CASSGQETQYF TRBV9
CASSPPAGLGTYEQYF TRBV14
CASSLGTEAFF TRBV7-9
CASSRAPEGTQYF TRBV28
CATSRDNLGGRETQYF TRBV15
CASSRGYREAGELFF TRBV6-1
CASSLSADQPQHF TRBV7-6
CSVFGPETQYF TRBV29-1
CATSRGQENSPLHF TRBV15
CASSFNDRDQETQYF TRBV6-1
CASSPIRETQYF TRBV28
CAWSLRQGGEQYF TRBV30
CASSLAGTLYNEQFF TRBV28
CASRELLGVAGGAFF TRBV28
CASSVGPGTQETQYF TRBV9
CASSLRWGLTGELFF TRBV7-2
CAWTTAVFSRTYNEQFF TRBV30
CASSPAGTEYGYTF TRBV18
CASGPSGGSTDTQYF TRBV11-2
CASSKTREGYTF TRBV5-6
CASGTGPNTEAFF TRBV5-1
CASSSVREQYF TRBV6-5
CSVMAGKAYEQYF TRBV29-1
CASSLSTATNEKLFF TRBV5-1
CASTPQGTRSTDTQYF TRBV4-1
CASSGADTQYF TRBV10-1
CASSSQGVENNQPQHF TRBV7-2
CASSLAPTSGANVLTF TRBV5-1
CASSSAGKTEAFF TRBV7-9
CASSETSGVGFF TRBV2
CASSPSLAGLLYEQYF TRBV28
CASSLQRGVTDTQYF TRBV7-2
CAWRGYYNEQFF TRBV30
CASSSAGASGETQYF TRBV6-5
CASSPFWTRRLWGEQYF TRBV21-1
CASSYSQSNTEAFF TRBV6-5
CASRGDRGWTYEQYF TRBV6-5
CASSERAVSNQPQHF TRBV6-1
CASSQNRGMNTEAFF TRBV16
CASSMDSLISGANVLTF TRBV19
CASSTRVAGGPTDTQYF TRBV4-2
CASIPGWTGSTDTQYF TRBV10-2
CASSLNLGQHEAFF TRBV7-6
CASSSRRGTAQETQYF TRBV28
CAISESFNNEQFF TRBV10-3
CASSLRLAGEASEFF TRBV28
CASSARDRAYGYTF TRBV9
CAWSHGGSQPQHF TRBV30
CASSEGDSTDTQYF TRBV6-1
CASSPRPRLAGGLVETGELFF TRBV4-2